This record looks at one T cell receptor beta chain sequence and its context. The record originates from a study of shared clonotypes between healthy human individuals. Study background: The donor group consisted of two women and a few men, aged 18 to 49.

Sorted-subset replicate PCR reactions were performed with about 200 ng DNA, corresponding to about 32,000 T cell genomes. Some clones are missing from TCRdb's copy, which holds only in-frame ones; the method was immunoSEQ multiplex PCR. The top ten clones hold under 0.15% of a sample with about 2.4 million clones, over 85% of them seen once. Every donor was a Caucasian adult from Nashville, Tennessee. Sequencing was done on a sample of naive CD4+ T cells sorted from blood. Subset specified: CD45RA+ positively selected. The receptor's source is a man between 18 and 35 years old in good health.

The CDR3 DNA reads as TGCAGCGTAAGGAAGACAGATACGCAGTATTTT. Protein product: CSVRKTDTQYF. The chain employs TRBV29-1 and TRBJ2-3; D unclear. With 6 bases removed from V and 3 bases from J, the gap between germline ends came to 7 bases. Germline CDR1 is SQVTM and CDR2 is ANQGSEA. CDR3 length: 11 amino acids.